This record concerns one T cell receptor (beta chain) sequence. Its antigen is not identified. The data originate from a study of CD8 T cells in Susac syndrome. Study at large: Sequencing included Susac syndrome patients, roughly six of them with active disease and under 10 in remission.

Under recently defined diagnostic criteria, the patients with Susac syndrome qualified as having definite or probable disease. Random hexamers were used to reverse transcribe the RNA input (about 0.45 to 1 ug). Each CDR3 protein gets one entry after TCRdb re-called the immunoSEQ multiplex PCR reads with MiXCR. The table has about 120,000 distinct CDR3 sequences, 85% to 95% seen once. Notes on the study in general: Susac-specific public clones numbered approximately 15 in total CD8+ repertoires (and 4 or 5 in CD8+ TEMRA repertoires).

The germline V gene has CDR1 MGHRA and CDR2 YSYEKL. This CDR3 has 15 residues. Trimming at V came to 4 bases and at J to 7 bases, leaving 12 bases not matched to a gene. Sequencing input: CD8+ T cells from PBMCs. This receptor was taken from a human donor with Susac syndrome. The chain joins TRBV4-1 to TRBJ1-1; 7 positions match TRBD1. In nucleotides, the CDR3 is TGCGCCAGCAGCCCCCACTTTGGAGGGGGCAATGAAGCTTTCTTT. Its protein product is CASSPHFGGGNEAFF.